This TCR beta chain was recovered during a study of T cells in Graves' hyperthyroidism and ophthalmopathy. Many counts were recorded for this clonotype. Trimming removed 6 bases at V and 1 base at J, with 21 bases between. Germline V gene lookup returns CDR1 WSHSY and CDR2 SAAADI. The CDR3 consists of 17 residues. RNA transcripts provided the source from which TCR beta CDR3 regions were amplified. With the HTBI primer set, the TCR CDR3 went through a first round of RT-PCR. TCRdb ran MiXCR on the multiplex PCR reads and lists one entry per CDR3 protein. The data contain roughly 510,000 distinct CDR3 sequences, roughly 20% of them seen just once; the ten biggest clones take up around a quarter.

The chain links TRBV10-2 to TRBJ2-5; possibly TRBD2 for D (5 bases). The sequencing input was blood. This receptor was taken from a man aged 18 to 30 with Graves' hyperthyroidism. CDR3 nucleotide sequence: TGCGCCAGCAGCGACGGACTCAGCCCGTACGGCCAAGAGACCCAGTACTTC. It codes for CASSDGLSPYGQETQYF.